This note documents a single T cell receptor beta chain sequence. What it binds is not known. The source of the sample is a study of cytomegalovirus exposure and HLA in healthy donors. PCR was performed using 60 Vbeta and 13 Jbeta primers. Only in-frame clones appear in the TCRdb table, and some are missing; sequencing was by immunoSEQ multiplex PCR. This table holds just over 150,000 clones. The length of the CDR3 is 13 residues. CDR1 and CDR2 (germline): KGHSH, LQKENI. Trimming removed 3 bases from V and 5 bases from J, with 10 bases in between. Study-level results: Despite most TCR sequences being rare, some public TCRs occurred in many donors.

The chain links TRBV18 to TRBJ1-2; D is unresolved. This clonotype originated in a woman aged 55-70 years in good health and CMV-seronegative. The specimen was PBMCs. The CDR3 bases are TGTGCCAGCTCACCGGTGGCCGGGTATGGCTACACCTTC. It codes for CASSPVAGYGYTF. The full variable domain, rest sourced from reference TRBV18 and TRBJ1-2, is NAGVMQNPRHLVRRRGQEARLRCSPMKGHSHVYWYRQLPEEGLKFMVYLQKENIIDESGMPKERFSAEFPKEGPSILRIQQVVRGDSAAYFCASSPVAGYGYTFGSGTRLTVV.